What follows are 30 T cell receptor beta chains derived from one specimen sequenced in a study of blood T cells in healthy people across ages. A second PCR of 7 to 11 cycles used a sample-barcoded 5' primer and a J-beta primer mix. A single record per CDR3 protein comes from TCRdb applying MiXCR to the 5' RACE reads. This sample has about 730,000 distinct CDR3 sequences, with roughly two fifths found just once. The sequencing sample was made of blood. The receptors were sampled from a woman aged 55-69 years in good health.

Concerning this clonotype itself: One junction end disagrees with the germline gene, perhaps due to a read error. The chain couples TRBV28 to TRBJ2-5; 8 nucleotides match TRBD1. The end of the DNA fits TRBJ2-7 better, so the J call may be wrong. The germline gives CDR1 MDHEN, CDR2 SYDVKM. This CDR3 spans 15 amino acids. The CDR3 DNA reads as TGTGCCTGCAGTGAGTCGACAGGGGCGGTACACGAGCAGTACTTC. Protein: CACSESTGAVHEQYF.

The chain joins TRBV28 to TRBJ2-7, with D possibly matching TRBD1 (5 bases). Per germline, CDR1 MDHEN and CDR2 SYDVKM. This CDR3 is 12 amino acids long. The V end was cut by 7 bases, the J end by 5 bases, with 12 bases between. The CDR3, as DNA: TGTGCCAGCAAGGGGCAGCTTCACGAGCAGTACTTC. Translation gives CASKGQLHEQYF.

The chain couples TRBV27 to TRBJ2-7, with 7 positions matching TRBD1. Germline CDR1 is MNHEY and CDR2 is SMNVEV (reference sequence). The V and J ends lost 3 bases and 4 bases, in that order; junction bases with no gene match: 9. This CDR3 contains 15 residues. This chain's CDR3 is CASSLSTGARYEQYF. DNA of the CDR3: TGTGCCAGCAGTTTGTCAACAGGGGCCCGTTACGAGCAGTACTTC.

The chain employs TRBV6-2 or TRBV6-3 and TRBJ2-1, with D hard to call. Germline values: CDR1 MNHEY, CDR2 SVGEGT. Trimming left V 7 bases short and J 3 bases short, with 10 bases between. CDR3 length equals 13 residues. For the CDR3, the DNA is TGTGCCAGCATGGCGGAGATCTACAATGAGCAGTTCTTC. Translated: CASMAEIYNEQFF.

In this sample, this clonotype turned up a few times. J is TRBJ2-7 and V is TRBV28; no clear D. With 6 bases removed from V and 4 bases from J, the gap between germline ends came to 10 bases. The CDR3 is made up of 12 amino acids. The germline V gene encodes CDR1 MDHEN and CDR2 SYDVKM. As DNA, the CDR3 is TGTGCCAGCAGGTCAGATAGATACGAGCAGTACTTC. Its translation is CASRSDRYEQYF.

The CDR3 DNA sequence: TGTGCCAGCAGTGTCGGGGCAGGCGGATATGAGCAGTTCTTC. This codes for CASSVGAGGYEQFF. The chain is built from TRBV28 and TRBJ2-1; possibly TRBD1 or TRBD2 for D (5 bases each). Deletions cut 5 bases from V and 8 bases from J, with 16 bases between. The germline V gene encodes CDR1 MDHEN and CDR2 SYDVKM. This CDR3 comprises 14 residues.

This clonotype was seen ten or more times. The chain combines TRBV12-3 or TRBV12-4 with TRBJ1-5; a weak D match, TRBD1 (6 bases). The CDR3 runs to 14 residues. Trimming cost V 8 bases and J 5 bases, with 16 bases left between them. Here the CDR3 reads CASSRGRDDQPQHF. CDR3 bases: TGTGCCAGCTCCAGGGGTAGGGACGATCAGCCCCAGCATTTT.

The chain recombines TRBV7-9 with TRBJ2-5; D might be TRBD1 (5 bases). The V gene lost 0 bases and the J gene lost 12 bases, with 14 bases spanning the gap. Germline V gene data show CDR1 as SEHNR and CDR2 as FQNEAQ (reference sequence). The CDR3 contains 13 residues. The CDR3 DNA is TGTGCCAGCAGCTTAGCGGGGCAGGCTGCGGAGTACTTC. Translation: CASSLAGQAAEYF.

V and J are TRBV6-1 and TRBJ2-4; 10 bases match TRBD1. The CDR3 runs to 16 residues. Germline values: CDR1 MNHNS, CDR2 SASEGT. The trim removed 8 bases at V and 0 bases at J, leaving 7 bases unmatched. The CDR3 loop is CASGPGQGGAKNIQYF. The CDR3 DNA reads TGTGCCAGCGGGCCAGGACAGGGGGGAGCCAAAAACATTCAGTACTTC.

This chain connects TRBV11-2 to TRBJ2-7; D is unclear. Germline CDR1 and CDR2: SGHAT and FQNNGV. Trimming cost V 1 base and J 0 bases, with 4 bases left between them. This CDR3 has 13 residues. For the CDR3, the DNA is TGTGCCAGCAGCTTAGCCCTCTCCTACGAGCAGTACTTC. This translates into CASSLALSYEQYF.

V usage is TRBV24-1 and J usage is TRBJ2-3, with 12 bases lining up with TRBD2. V shed 9 bases and J 6 bases; nucleotides not matched to a gene: 6. The germline gives CDR1 KGHDR, CDR2 SFDVKD. The CDR3 is 14 residues long. CDR3 bases: TGTGCCACCTCCCGACTAGCGGGAGCTGATACGCAGTATTTT. Translated: CATSRLAGADTQYF.

This clonotype was counted a few times. V and J are TRBV4-2 and TRBJ1-5, with 7 positions matching TRBD1. V lost 2 bases to trimming and J lost 6 bases; unmatched junction nucleotides: 7. The V gene's germline CDR1 is LGHNA and CDR2 YNFKEQ. There are 15 residues in the CDR3. CDR3 amino acids: CASSQPQGTAQPQHF. The CDR3 DNA reads as TGTGCCAGCAGCCAACCCCAGGGGACAGCTCAGCCCCAGCATTTT.

This clonotype was counted only a few times. The chain is built from TRBV29-1 and TRBJ2-1; no clear D gene. CDR1 and CDR2 from the germline V gene are SQVTM and ANQGSEA. This CDR3 has 16 amino acids. With 1 base removed from V and 2 bases from J, the gap between germline ends came to 15 bases. The CDR3 region has the DNA TGCAGCGTTGAAGCCCCGAGCAGCTTAACCTACAATGAGCAGTTCTTC. Its translation: CSVEAPSSLTYNEQFF.

The V gene is TRBV7-9, the J gene TRBJ2-1, with 7 bases that match TRBD2. Germline V CDR1 and CDR2: SEHNR, FQNEAQ (reference sequence). With V trimmed by 4 bases and J by 3 bases, 3 bases remained unmatched. The CDR3 contains 14 residues. DNA for the CDR3: TGTGCCAGCAGCTCGGGGGGAGTCTACAATGAGCAGTTCTTC. Protein: CASSSGGVYNEQFF.

The chain is built from TRBV5-1 and TRBJ2-2; D might be TRBD2 (6 bases). The germline gives CDR1 SGHRS, CDR2 YFSETQ. The V and J ends lost 1 base and 6 bases respectively, with 10 bases between them. The length of the CDR3 is 14 residues. CDR3 sequence reads: CASSLPGEAGELFF. The CDR3, as DNA: TGCGCCAGCAGCTTGCCGGGGGAGGCCGGGGAGCTGTTTTTT.

The V call is TRBV6-6, the J call TRBJ2-1, with D maybe TRBD2 (6 bases). Trimming cost V 5 bases and J 5 bases, with 10 bases left between them. The germline CDR1 and CDR2 sequences are MNHNY and SVGAGI (reference sequence). The CDR3 contains 13 residues. CDR3 residues: CASSARTNNEQFF. CDR3 in DNA: TGTGCCAGCAGTGCCCGGACTAACAATGAGCAGTTCTTC.

This clonotype has a handful of counts. This rearrangement joins TRBV11-2 to TRBJ2-1, with TRBD2 matching over 11 bases. J gave up 6 bases and V 5 bases, and 9 bases lay outside the gene matches. Germline CDR1 and CDR2: SGHAT and FQNNGV. CDR3 size: 16 residues. CDR3 nucleotides: TGTGCCAGCAGCCCCCCCGGGACTAGCGGCCTCAATGAGCAGTTCTTC. Its protein product is CASSPPGTSGLNEQFF.

V gene TRBV18 combines with J gene TRBJ2-7; no definite D call. CDR1 is KGHSH, CDR2 LQKENI, per germline. Trimming left V 6 bases short and J 1 base short, with 13 bases between. The CDR3 has 14 amino acids. CDR3 amino acids: CASSLPDQSYEQYF. The CDR3 DNA reads TGTGCCAGCTCCCTGCCGGATCAGTCCTACGAGCAGTACTTC.

The rearrangement joins TRBV6-2 or TRBV6-3 to TRBJ1-5; no firm D call. The CDR3 contains 15 residues. The ends were cut back, 0 bases at V and 3 bases at J, with 9 bases in the middle. Germline assignment: CDR1 MNHEY and CDR2 SVGEGT. Here the CDR3 DNA reads TGTGCCAGCAGTTACTCCCCATTCTTCAATCAGCCCCAGCATTTT. Translation gives CASSYSPFFNQPQHF.

The gene calls are TRBV7-8 and TRBJ2-1, with TRBD2 matching over 9 bases. The J call could be wrong; TRBJ2-7 is a better fit for the DNA end. This CDR3 spans 16 amino acids. Germline V gene sequence: CDR1 SGHVS, CDR2 FQNEAQ. CDR3 nucleotide sequence: TGTGCCAGCAGTCCGACTAGCGGAGAGAGCTACAATGAGCAGTACTTC. Translated: CASSPTSGESYNEQYF.

The CDR3 DNA is TGTGCCAGCAGCTTAGGTGGACAGGGGAACACTGAAGCTTTCTTT. The encoded protein is CASSLGGQGNTEAFF. This chain links TRBV7-9 with TRBJ1-1, with 8 nucleotides matching TRBD1. This CDR3 contains 15 residues. J gave up 1 base and V 1 base, and 2 bases lay outside the gene matches. Germline CDR1 SEHNR, CDR2 FQNEAQ (reference sequence). Using reference TRBV7-9 and TRBJ1-1 for the parts outside the CDR3, the full variable domain is DTGVSQNPRHKITKRGQNVTFRCDPISEHNRLYWYRQTLGQGPEFLTYFQNEAQLEKSRLLSDRFSAERPKGSFSTLEIQRTEQGDSAMYLCASSLGGQGNTEAFFGQGTRLTVV.

The V gene is TRBV12-3 or TRBV12-4, the J gene TRBJ2-7; 9 bases agree with TRBD1. The CDR3 is 14 amino acids. Trimming cost V 5 bases and J 6 bases; bases outside gene matches: 8. The CDR3 sequence is CASSVGTGIFEQYF. The DNA of the CDR3 is TGTGCCAGCAGTGTCGGGACAGGGATTTTCGAGCAGTACTTC.

This clonotype was observed a handful of times. The chain couples TRBV29-1 to TRBJ2-3; 7 bases map to TRBD2. CDR1 and CDR2 from the germline V gene are SQVTM and ANQGSEA. The CDR3 length is 14 residues. Trimming took 6 bases from V and 2 from J; bases not matched to a gene: 8. This chain's CDR3 is CSVGPTSDTDTQYF. The CDR3 region has the DNA TGCAGCGTGGGGCCCACTAGCGACACAGATACGCAGTATTTT.

This clonotype has only a few counts. The rearrangement uses TRBV28 and TRBJ2-3; maybe TRBD2 (6 bases). The CDR3 is made up of 15 amino acids. The V and J ends lost 6 bases and 0 bases respectively, with 13 bases between them. CDR1 is MDHEN, CDR2 SYDVKM, per germline. The CDR3 DNA reads as TGTGCCAGCAGCTCCTCTAGCGCGAGCACAGATACGCAGTATTTT. Amino acids: CASSSSSASTDTQYF.

There are a few counts of this clonotype. The J gene is TRBJ2-2, the V gene TRBV29-1; D is possibly TRBD1 (5 bases). Germline V gene lookup returns CDR1 SQVTM and CDR2 ANQGSEA. The CDR3 contains 14 residues. The V end was cut by 6 bases, the J end by 0 bases, with 11 bases between. The CDR3 DNA sequence: TGCAGCGTCCATGGGGCGTCGAACACCGGGGAGCTGTTTTTT. It yields the protein CSVHGASNTGELFF.

This clonotype was seen only a few times. The chain has TRBV5-1 and TRBJ2-7, with TRBD1 matching 11 bases. CDR1 is SGHRS, CDR2 YFSETQ, per germline. After removal of 3 bases from V and 6 bases from J, the junction contained 5 bases not matched to a gene. The CDR3 consists of 14 residues. CDR3: CASSSGTGGTEQYF. The DNA for the CDR3 is TGCGCCAGCAGCTCGGGGACAGGGGGGACCGAGCAGTACTTC. Filled out from reference TRBV5-1 and TRBJ2-7, the complete variable domain reads KAGVTQTPRYLIKTRGQQVTLSCSPISGHRSVSWYQQTPGQGLQFLFEYFSETQRNKGNFPGRFSGRQFSNSRSEMNVSTLELGDSALYLCASSSGTGGTEQYFGPGTRLTVT.

V and J are TRBV7-2 and TRBJ2-5, with TRBD2 as a possible D gene (6 bases). With the DNA end fitting TRBJ2-7 better, the J assignment may be wrong. CDR3 length: 14 amino acids. Germline loops: CDR1 SGHTA, CDR2 FQGNSA. The CDR3 nucleotides read TGTGCCAGCAGCGTAGACGGGAGATCGACCGAGCAGTACTTC. Its translation: CASSVDGRSTEQYF.

This chain joins TRBV20-1 and TRBJ2-5, with D possibly called TRBD1 or TRBD2 (5 bases each). Trimming took 4 bases from V and 1 from J, leaving 16 bases between them. Per germline, CDR1 DFQATT and CDR2 SNEGSKA (reference sequence). The CDR3 runs to 15 residues. The CDR3: CSATKRSGGQETQYF. DNA of the CDR3: TGCAGTGCTACGAAGAGGAGTGGGGGCCAAGAGACCCAGTACTTC.

A few counts support this clonotype. This chain joins TRBV4-3 and TRBJ2-7; 8 bases are a match to TRBD1. This CDR3 is 16 amino acids long. Unmatched junction bases numbered 12, after V lost 4 bases and J lost 4 bases. Germline V gives CDR1 LGHNA, CDR2 YSLEER. The CDR3, as DNA: TGCGCCAGCAGCCTTGGTCCGGACAGGGACAATTACGAGCAGTACTTC. Protein sequence: CASSLGPDRDNYEQYF.

This chain's CDR3 is CAGRTRGGYTF. CDR3 nucleotide sequence: TGCGCAGGGAGGACCAGAGGAGGCTACACCTTC. The chain is built from TRBV29-1 and TRBJ1-2, with D maybe TRBD1 (5 bases). This CDR3 has 11 amino acids. CDR1 and CDR2 (germline): SQVTM, ANQGSEA.